What follows is one T cell receptor beta chain and its context. Its antigen is not identified. Trimming pared 3 bases from V and 5 bases from J, leaving 8 bases between. CDR1 and CDR2 from the germline V gene are SGHDT and YYEEEE. This CDR3 is 13 amino acids long. Next came a second PCR, run for about 6 to 12 cycles, which used a sample-barcoded 5' primer along with a J-beta primer mix. TCRdb re-called the 5' RACE reads with MiXCR, one entry per CDR3 protein. The sample includes about 1,400,000 distinct CDR3 sequences, 42% of them seen just once. This specimen belongs to a study of blood T cells in healthy people across ages. Broader study findings: Long-lived and aged donors differed, with more naive CD4+ cells and higher diversity in the long-lived. PBMC samples, being unsorted, prevented any conclusive comparison of naive and antigen-experienced cells.

This sequence joins TRBV5-6 and TRBJ2-2; D unresolved. Material for sequencing was blood. The clonotype comes from a woman aged 18 to 35 in good health. The CDR3, as DNA: TGTGCCAGCAGCTCACAGCCTACCGGGGAGCTGTTTTTT. It translates to CASSSQPTGELFF.